The following is a T cell receptor (beta chain) sequence with its context. Germline CDR1 is LNHDA and CDR2 is SQIVND (reference sequence). The CDR3 consists of 15 residues. Trimming left V 6 bases short and J 0 bases short, with 14 bases between. The source of the sample is a study of blood T cell repertoires in COVID-19. Study information: Samples taken during acute and convalescent COVID-19 were collected in the United States, Italy and Spain. Sources were T cells, B-cell-depleted T cells, or PBMCs; the material itself was cDNA or gDNA.

Per the original methods: Reference gene primers were amplified, and this amplification served to estimate nucleated cell counts. Produced via immunoSEQ multiplex PCR; TCRdb's table is partial and in-frame only. D and trimming were read from the DNA, whereas the V and J calls and clone size are those reported in that table. In the table there are roughly 200,000 clones, approximately 90% of which are singletons. Specimen: peripheral blood. The chain has TRBV19 and TRBJ1-2; no reliable D call. The source is a woman aged 30 to 39 with acute or convalescent COVID-19. CDR3 nucleotide sequence: TGTGCCAGTAGAGAGAGTGGCGGAGCTAACTATGGCTACACCTTC. Translated: CASRESGGANYGYTF. The complete variable domain, with remaining parts taken from reference TRBV19 and TRBJ1-2, reads DGGITQSPKYLFRKEGQNVTLSCEQNLNHDAMYWYRQDPGQGLRLIYYSQIVNDFQKGDIAEGYSVSREKKESFPLTVTSAQKNPTAFYLCASRESGGANYGYTFGSGTRLTVV.